The T cell receptor beta chain described here comes from a study of blood T cell repertoires in COVID-19. V was shortened by 4 bases and J by 6 bases, with 15 bases between the two germline ends. CDR1 is LGHNT, CDR2 FRNRAP, per germline. This CDR3 spans 15 amino acids. In the original analysis: Nucleated cell number was recorded as an estimate derived from reference gene primer amplification. Sequenced by immunoSEQ multiplex PCR; TCRdb stores in-frame clones only, minus some. V and J calls and clone size come straight from that table; D and trimming were deduced from the DNA. The sample holds about 330,000 clones, about 91% seen once.

This sequence originates from a man aged 25-45 years with COVID-19, enrolled during active disease. The sample was peripheral blood. The chain joins TRBV12-5 to TRBJ1-4; D is undetermined. The CDR3 coding sequence is TGTGCTAGTGGTTCGTCGGCTAGATCCTATGAAAAACTGTTTTTT. Protein product: CASGSSARSYEKLFF.